The clone carrying this T cell receptor beta chain was seen more than once but under ten times. Trimming left V 0 bases short and J 2 bases short, with 18 bases between. Germline V gene data show CDR1 as SGHTS and CDR2 as YDEGEE. The CDR3 is 17 residues long. The data are from a study of blood T cell repertoires in COVID-19. The table came from immunoSEQ multiplex PCR; TCRdb's copy has only in-frame clones and leaves some out. This table has approximately 170,000 clones, around 79% appearing once. The sequencing input was peripheral blood. The chain has TRBV5-8 and TRBJ2-7, with D possibly being TRBD2 (7 bases). This receptor was taken from a woman aged 50 to 65 with acute or convalescent COVID-19. The CDR3 region has the DNA TGTGCCAGCAGCTTGGTTTTCCTCGCGGGGGCCACCTACGAGCAGTACTTC. Its translation is CASSLVFLAGATYEQYF.